These T cell receptor beta chains were read from a single sample in a study of blood T cell repertoires in COVID-19. Using immunoSEQ multiplex PCR, the repertoire was profiled, and TCRdb retains in-frame clones only, with some absent. This table has about 250,000 clones, approximately 85% appearing once. Sequencing was performed on peripheral blood. Every receptor here comes from a woman in her twenties or thirties with acute or convalescent COVID-19. Each CDR3 is given with its conserved first and last residue. Fields, in order: J gene, V gene, D gene, clone size, CDR3 length, CDR3 protein, CDR3 DNA. The D gene is left open where the match is weak. Clone size appears in some rows only: once, few, many, or a class for an expanded clone.

J: TRBJ2-7; V: TRBV6-5; D: TRBD1; size: NA; length: 13; CDR3: CASRNGQGHEQYF; DNA: TGTGCCAGCAGGAACGGACAGGGCCACGAGCAGTACTTC
J: TRBJ2-7; V: TRBV29-1; D: TRBD2; size: NA; length: 16; CDR3: CSVEGDTSGTSYEQYF; DNA: TGCAGCGTTGAGGGTGATACTAGCGGGACCTCCTACGAGCAGTACTTC
J: TRBJ2-7; V: TRBV27; D: TRBD1; size: NA; length: 14; CDR3: CASSRDRGFYEQYF; DNA: TGTGCCAGCTCCCGGGACAGGGGCTTTTACGAGCAGTACTTC
J: TRBJ1-6; V: TRBV11-2; D: TRBD1; size: NA; length: 15; CDR3: CASSRRTGHNSPLHF; DNA: TGTGCCAGCAGCCGACGGACAGGCCATAATTCACCCCTCCACTTT
J: TRBJ2-7; V: TRBV11-3; D: TRBD1; size: NA; length: 18; CDR3: CASSAPQSGTGSSYEQYF; DNA: TGTGCCAGCAGCGCCCCCCAGTCCGGGACAGGGAGCTCCTACGAGCAGTACTTC
J: TRBJ1-5; V: TRBV18; D: NA; size: NA; length: 15; CDR3: CASSPPARTEQPQHF; DNA: TGTGCCAGCTCACCACCCGCTAGGACAGAGCAGCCCCAGCATTTT
J: TRBJ2-1; V: TRBV28; D: NA; size: NA; length: 14; CDR3: CASRGPGTPREQFF; DNA: TGTGCCAGCAGAGGACCCGGGACTCCCAGGGAGCAGTTCTTC
J: TRBJ1-2; V: TRBV19; D: TRBD1; size: NA; length: 18; CDR3: CASTFTRQGTRMDYGYTF; DNA: TGTGCCAGTACCTTCACGAGACAGGGGACCCGAATGGACTATGGCTACACCTTC
J: TRBJ1-2; V: TRBV6-6; D: NA; size: NA; length: 15; CDR3: CASSSAIPRNYGYTF; DNA: TGTGCCAGCAGTTCCGCGATTCCGCGAAACTATGGCTACACCTTC
J: TRBJ2-1; V: TRBV6-5; D: NA; size: NA; length: 15; CDR3: CASRLLQGSYNEQFF; DNA: TGTGCCAGCAGGCTACTACAGGGATCCTACAATGAGCAGTTCTTC
J: TRBJ1-6; V: TRBV9; D: TRBD1; size: NA; length: 13; CDR3: CASSADRYSPLHF; DNA: TGTGCCAGCAGCGCGGACAGGTATTCACCCCTCCACTTT
J: TRBJ2-7; V: TRBV10-3; D: TRBD1; size: NA; length: 19; CDR3: CAISPPGGTGGYPAYEQYF; DNA: TGTGCCATCAGTCCCCCAGGGGGGACAGGGGGGTATCCAGCCTACGAGCAGTACTTC
J: TRBJ1-4; V: TRBV18; D: TRBD1; size: few; length: 16; CDR3: CASSPNWDRGREKLFF; DNA: TGTGCCAGCTCACCGAACTGGGACAGGGGGCGAGAAAAACTGTTTTTT
J: TRBJ2-7; V: TRBV5-1; D: NA; size: NA; length: 14; CDR3: CASSLTGPQGAQYF; DNA: TGCGCCAGCAGCTTGACAGGGCCCCAGGGCGCGCAGTACTTC